These 21 T cell receptor beta chains originate from one sample sequenced in a study of cytomegalovirus exposure and HLA in healthy donors. The study ran its PCR with 60 Vbeta and 13 Jbeta primers. Data came from immunoSEQ multiplex PCR; TCRdb stores just in-frame clones and leaves some out. The sample has roughly 150,000 clones, roughly 73% seen once. Input material: PBMCs. These receptors originate from a man aged 18 to 29 in good health and CMV-seropositive.

J is TRBJ2-5 and V is TRBV29-1; the match to TRBD1 covers 7 bases. The CDR3 is 14 residues long. Losses at the gene ends were 5 bases for V and 3 bases for J; bases not matched to a gene: 9. The germline CDR1 and CDR2 sequences are SQVTM and ANQGSEA. CDR3 nucleotide sequence: TGCAGCGTTTCACCCGGGACAGTAAAAGAGACCCAGTACTTC. This encodes CSVSPGTVKETQYF. The full variable domain, with the rest looked up from reference TRBV29-1 and TRBJ2-5, is SAVISQKPSRDICQRGTSLTIQCQVDSQVTMMFWYRQQPGQSLTLIATANQGSEATYESGFVIDKFPISRPNLTFSTLTVSNMSPEDSSIYLCSVSPGTVKETQYFGPGTRLLVL.

V gene TRBV6-5 combines with J gene TRBJ1-1, with 7 bases fitting TRBD1. Germline trimming cut 4 bases from V and 2 bases from J; bases unmatched to any gene: 4. Germline CDR1 and CDR2: MNHEY and SVGAGI. The length of the CDR3 is 14 residues. The CDR3 loop reads CASSLDRENTEAFF. Written as DNA, the CDR3 is TGTGCCAGCAGTTTAGACAGGGAAAACACTGAAGCTTTCTTT.

Concerning this clone: One end of the junction varies from germline; a read error may be responsible. The chain is built from TRBV30 and TRBJ2-7; 7 bases match TRBD2. CDR3 length: 16 residues. CDR1 and CDR2 from the germline V gene are GTSNPN and SVGIG (reference sequence). The CDR3 bases are TGTGCCAGGAGTCCACCTCGGGGGGTCGAGTCCTACGAGCAGTACTTC. Its protein is CARSPPRGVESYEQYF.

V is TRBV6-5 and J is TRBJ2-7; TRBD1 agrees at 7 bases. The germline V gene encodes CDR1 MNHEY and CDR2 SVGAGI. There are 13 residues in the CDR3. The V segment lost 6 bases and the J segment 2 bases; nucleotides outside the gene matches: 4. Written as DNA, the CDR3 is TGTGCCAGCAGGCGTGACAGGGCCTACGAGCAGTACTTC. It translates to CASRRDRAYEQYF.

This chain connects TRBV28 to TRBJ2-1; 8 positions match TRBD2. The V gene's germline CDR1 is MDHEN and CDR2 SYDVKM. The CDR3 has 14 amino acids. Trimming removed 7 bases from V and 1 base from J; junction bases left unmatched: 3. The CDR3 sequence: CASNRGGSYNEQFF. CDR3 DNA: TGTGCCAGCAACCGGGGGGGTTCCTACAATGAGCAGTTCTTC.

The rearrangement links TRBV27 to TRBJ1-2; the D gene is possibly TRBD1 (5 bases). Trimming removed 9 bases at V and 0 bases at J, with 17 bases between. This CDR3 is 15 amino acids long. The germline gives CDR1 MNHEY, CDR2 SMNVEV (reference sequence). CDR3 loop: CASGDGGISNYGYTF. In DNA, the CDR3 is TGTGCCAGTGGGGACGGGGGAATTTCTAACTATGGCTACACCTTC.

The chain joins TRBV4-2 to TRBJ2-1; D perhaps matches TRBD2 (6 bases). This CDR3 comprises 16 residues. Deletions cut 1 base from V and 0 bases from J, with 10 bases between. CDR1 and CDR2 from the germline V gene are LGHNA and YNFKEQ. For the CDR3, the DNA is TGTGCCAGCAGCCAAGGGGGCGGGACCTCCTACAATGAGCAGTTCTTC. Translated: CASSQGGGTSYNEQFF.

This clone was detected only a few times. CDR3 protein: CASSFDRREAFF. CDR3 nucleotides: TGCGCCAGCAGCTTCGACAGGCGGGAAGCTTTCTTT. This chain joins TRBV5-1 and TRBJ1-1; maybe TRBD1 (6 bases). CDR1 is SGHRS, CDR2 YFSETQ, per germline. CDR3 length: 12 residues. The germline V and J ends were trimmed by 2 bases and 8 bases, with 10 bases remaining between them.

This sequence joins TRBV5-1 and TRBJ2-7; no clear D. The CDR3 is 16 residues long. The V gene's germline CDR1 is SGHRS and CDR2 YFSETQ. The germline V and J ends were trimmed by 2 bases and 3 bases, with 18 bases remaining between them. CDR3 nucleotide sequence: TGCGCCAGCAGCTTTGACACCGACCGCATGGGCTACGAGCAGTACTTC. Residues: CASSFDTDRMGYEQYF.

The CDR3 reads CASSRQGASEKLFF. The CDR3, as DNA: TGTGCCAGCTCGCGACAGGGGGCGTCTGAAAAACTGTTTTTT. The J gene is TRBJ1-4, the V gene TRBV18, with 10 bases matching TRBD1. The junction had 5 bases not matched to a gene; V was cut back by 6 bases and J by 7 bases. The CDR3 runs 14 residues. Germline V CDR1 and CDR2: KGHSH, LQKENI.

The chain joins TRBV30 to TRBJ2-7, with 9 bases aligning to TRBD2. This CDR3 region has 16 residues. Germline values: CDR1 GTSNPN, CDR2 SVGIG (reference sequence). Losses at the gene ends were 0 bases for V and 1 base for J; bases not matched to a gene: 7. In DNA, the CDR3 is TGTGCCTGGAGTGTATGGGGGACTAGCCGGTCCTACGAGCAGTACTTC. It encodes CAWSVWGTSRSYEQYF.

The CDR3 sequence: CAISPGTSGRAGYNEQFF. DNA for the CDR3: TGTGCCATCAGCCCCGGGACTAGCGGGAGGGCCGGCTACAATGAGCAGTTCTTC. The genes are TRBV10-3 and TRBJ2-1; the match to TRBD2 covers 16 bases. V was clipped by 6 bases and J by 3 bases; unmatched bases: 8. The CDR3 has 18 residues. CDR1 and CDR2 from the germline V gene are ENHRY and SYGVKD.

V is TRBV29-1 and J is TRBJ2-7; TRBD2 aligns across 11 bases. The CDR3 sequence is 13 residues long. Germline assignment: CDR1 SQVTM and CDR2 ANQGSEA. V lost 7 bases, J lost 0 bases, and 2 bases stayed unmatched. CDR3 sequence reads: CSGLAGPSYEQYF. DNA of the CDR3: TGCAGCGGACTAGCGGGACCCTCCTACGAGCAGTACTTC.

This clone was seen many times. The chain combines TRBV30 with TRBJ1-2; TRBD1 aligns across 9 bases. Trimming took 2 bases from V and 4 from J; bases not matched to a gene: 5. The CDR3 has 14 residues. Germline V gene data show CDR1 as GTSNPN and CDR2 as SVGIG (reference sequence). CDR3: CAWSPGQGGYGYTF. For the CDR3, the DNA is TGTGCCTGGAGTCCGGGACAGGGCGGCTATGGCTACACCTTC. Filled out from reference TRBV30 and TRBJ1-2, the complete variable domain reads SQTIHQWPATLVQPVGSPLSLECTVEGTSNPNLYWYRQAAGRGLQLLFYSVGIGQISSEVPQNLSASRPQDRQFILSSKKLLLSDSGFYLCAWSPGQGGYGYTFGSGTRLTVV.

The genes are TRBV7-8 and TRBJ1-1, with 7 bases fitting TRBD1. CDR3 length equals 15 residues. Looked up from germline, CDR1 is SGHVS and CDR2 is FQNEAQ. The ends lost 5 bases at V and 3 bases at J; junction bases unmatched: 9. The CDR3 nucleotides read TGTGCCAGCAGCGTAAACAGGGGATTAGACACTGAAGCTTTCTTT. Translation: CASSVNRGLDTEAFF. Variable domain in full (rest from reference TRBV7-8 and TRBJ1-1): GAGVSQSPRYKVAKRGQDVALRCDPISGHVSLFWYQQALGQGPEFLTYFQNEAQLDKSGLPSDRFFAERPEGSVSTLKIQRTQQEDSAVYLCASSVNRGLDTEAFFGQGTRLTVV.

The chain has TRBV7-2 and TRBJ2-5, with 8 positions matching TRBD2. Germline CDR1 is SGHTA and CDR2 is FQGNSA. The CDR3 is 16 amino acids. Losses at the gene ends were 0 bases for V and 1 base for J; bases not matched to a gene: 4. CDR3 protein: CASSLAVGLAQETQYF. DNA for the CDR3: TGTGCCAGCAGCTTAGCCGTAGGACTAGCCCAAGAGACCCAGTACTTC.

The chain couples TRBV10-1 to TRBJ2-1, with 7 bases aligning to TRBD2. In germline, CDR1 is WNHNN, CDR2 SYGVQD (reference sequence). This CDR3 contains 20 residues. J was trimmed by 0 bases and V by 2 bases; bases with no gene match: 16. The CDR3 protein is CASSERLGGRGGGSYNEQFF. CDR3 DNA: TGCGCCAGCAGTGAGCGGTTAGGCGGGAGAGGCGGTGGCTCCTACAATGAGCAGTTCTTC.

The V call is TRBV7-8, the J call TRBJ2-7; 7 nucleotides agree with TRBD1. This CDR3 is built from 16 residues. V trimming: 1 base; J trimming: 2 bases; junction bases outside the gene matches: 8. CDR1 SGHVS and CDR2 FQNEAQ come from the germline V gene. CDR3 in DNA: TGTGCCAGCAGCTTAGGCATCGTGACAGGGCCCTACGAGCAGTACTTC. Its protein product is CASSLGIVTGPYEQYF. Based on the CDR3 plus reference TRBV7-8 and TRBJ2-7, the full variable domain is GAGVSQSPRYKVAKRGQDVALRCDPISGHVSLFWYQQALGQGPEFLTYFQNEAQLDKSGLPSDRFFAERPEGSVSTLKIQRTQQEDSAVYLCASSLGIVTGPYEQYFGPGTRLTVT.

This rearrangement joins TRBV2 to TRBJ2-5; D is unclear. This CDR3 comprises 13 residues. Trimming left V 6 bases short and J 0 bases short, with 8 bases between. Germline V gene data show CDR1 as SNHLY and CDR2 as FYNNEI. CDR3 in amino acids: CASRTENQETQYF. The CDR3 DNA is TGTGCCAGCAGAACAGAAAACCAAGAGACCCAGTACTTC. Combining the CDR3 with reference TRBV2 and TRBJ2-5 gives the whole variable domain EPEVTQTPSHQVTQMGQEVILRCVPISNHLYFYWYRQILGQKVEFLVSFYNNEISEKSEIFDDQFSVERPDGSNFTLKIRSTKLEDSAMYFCASRTENQETQYFGPGTRLLVL.

The chain has TRBV18 and TRBJ1-5; 8 nucleotides align to TRBD1. J gave up 9 bases and V 4 bases, and 8 bases lay outside the gene matches. The CDR3 has 14 amino acids. Germline lookup yields CDR1 KGHSH and CDR2 LQKENI. In nucleotides, the CDR3 is TGTGCCAGCTCACTTGGACAGGGCTCGGGGCCCCAGCATTTT. Translating it yields CASSLGQGSGPQHF.

The chain couples TRBV10-3 to TRBJ2-3; TRBD2 aligns across 10 bases. V lost 6 bases and J lost 4; bases outside the gene matches: 7. CDR3 length equals 15 residues. Germline V gives CDR1 ENHRY, CDR2 SYGVKD. The CDR3 bases are TGTGCCATCAGAGATACTAGCGGGAAGGCAGATACGCAGTATTTT. Its protein is CAIRDTSGKADTQYF.